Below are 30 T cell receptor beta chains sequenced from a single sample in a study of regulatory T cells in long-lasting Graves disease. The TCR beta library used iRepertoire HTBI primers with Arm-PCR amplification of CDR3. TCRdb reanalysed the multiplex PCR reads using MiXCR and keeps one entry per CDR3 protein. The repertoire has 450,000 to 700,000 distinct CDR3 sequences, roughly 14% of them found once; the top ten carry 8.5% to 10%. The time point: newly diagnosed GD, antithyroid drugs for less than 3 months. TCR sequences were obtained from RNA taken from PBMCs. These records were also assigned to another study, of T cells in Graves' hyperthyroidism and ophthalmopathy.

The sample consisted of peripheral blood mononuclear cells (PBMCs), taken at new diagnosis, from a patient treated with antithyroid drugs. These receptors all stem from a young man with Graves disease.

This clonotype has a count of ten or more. The CDR3 bases are TGTGCCAGCAGTTTATCGGCCGGTCGATCTGGGGATGAGCAGTTCTTC. Residues: CASSLSAGRSGDEQFF. V usage is TRBV27 and J usage is TRBJ2-1; no firm D call. In germline, CDR1 is MNHEY, CDR2 SMNVEV (reference sequence). The CDR3 runs to 16 residues. V dropped 0 bases and J dropped 8 bases, with 17 bases sitting between them.

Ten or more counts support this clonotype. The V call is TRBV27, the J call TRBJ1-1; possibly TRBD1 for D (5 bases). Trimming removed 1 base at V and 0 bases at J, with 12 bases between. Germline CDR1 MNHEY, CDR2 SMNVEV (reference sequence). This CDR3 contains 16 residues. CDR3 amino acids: CASSLFPGRLNTEAFF. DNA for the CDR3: TGTGCCAGCAGTTTATTTCCGGGACGTTTGAACACTGAAGCTTTCTTT.

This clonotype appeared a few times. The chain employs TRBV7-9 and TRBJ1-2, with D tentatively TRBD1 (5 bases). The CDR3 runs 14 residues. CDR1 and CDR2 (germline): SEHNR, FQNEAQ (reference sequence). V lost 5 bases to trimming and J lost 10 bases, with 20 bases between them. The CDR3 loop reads CASSLVRRGRTYTF. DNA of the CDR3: TGTGCCAGCAGCCTCGTCCGGAGGGGTAGGACCTACACCTTC.

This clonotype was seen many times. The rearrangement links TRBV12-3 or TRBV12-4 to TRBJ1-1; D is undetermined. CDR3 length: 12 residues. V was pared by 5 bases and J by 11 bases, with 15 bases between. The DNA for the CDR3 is TGTGCCAGCAGTCCTTGGACCAGTCACGCTTTCTTT. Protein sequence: CASSPWTSHAFF.

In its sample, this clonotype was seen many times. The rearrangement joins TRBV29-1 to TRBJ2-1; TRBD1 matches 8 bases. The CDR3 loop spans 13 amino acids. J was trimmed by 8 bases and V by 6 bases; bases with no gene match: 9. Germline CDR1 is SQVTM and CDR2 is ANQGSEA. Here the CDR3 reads CSVGQVAAHEQFF. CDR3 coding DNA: TGCAGCGTGGGACAGGTCGCCGCGCATGAGCAGTTCTTC.

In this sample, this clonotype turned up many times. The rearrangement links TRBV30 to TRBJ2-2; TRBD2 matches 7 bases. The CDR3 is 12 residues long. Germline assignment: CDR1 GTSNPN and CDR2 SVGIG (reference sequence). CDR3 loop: CAGPGGTGELFF. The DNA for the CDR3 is TGTGCTGGGCCCGGGGGGACCGGGGAGCTGTTTTTT.

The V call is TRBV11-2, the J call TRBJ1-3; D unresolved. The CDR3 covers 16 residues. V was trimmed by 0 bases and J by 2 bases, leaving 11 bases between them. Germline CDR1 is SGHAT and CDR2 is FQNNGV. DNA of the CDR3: TGTGCCAGCAGCTTAGAACAAGCGGGGACTGGAAACACCATATATTTT. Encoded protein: CASSLEQAGTGNTIYF.

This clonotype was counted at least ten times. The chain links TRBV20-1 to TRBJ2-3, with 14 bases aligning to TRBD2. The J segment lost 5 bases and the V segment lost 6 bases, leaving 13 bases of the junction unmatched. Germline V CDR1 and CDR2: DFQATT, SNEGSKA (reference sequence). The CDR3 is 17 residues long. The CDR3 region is CSAMGLAGASWGDTQYF. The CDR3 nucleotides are TGCAGTGCCATGGGACTAGCGGGAGCCTCATGGGGAGATACGCAGTATTTT.

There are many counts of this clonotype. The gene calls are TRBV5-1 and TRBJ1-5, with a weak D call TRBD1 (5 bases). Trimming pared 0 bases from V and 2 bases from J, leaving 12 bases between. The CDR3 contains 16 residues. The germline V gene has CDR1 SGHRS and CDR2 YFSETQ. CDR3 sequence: CASSLAGGDGNQPQHF. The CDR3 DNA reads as TGCGCCAGCAGCTTGGCCGGAGGGGACGGCAATCAGCCCCAGCATTTT.

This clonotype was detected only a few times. The CDR3 DNA reads TGCAGCTTAGAAGGGGCTAACTATGGCTACACCTTC. This codes for CSLEGANYGYTF. The chain employs TRBV20-1 and TRBJ1-2; weak D call: TRBD1 (5 bases). The CDR3 is 12 amino acids. Per the germline V gene, CDR1 is DFQATT and CDR2 is SNEGSKA (reference sequence).

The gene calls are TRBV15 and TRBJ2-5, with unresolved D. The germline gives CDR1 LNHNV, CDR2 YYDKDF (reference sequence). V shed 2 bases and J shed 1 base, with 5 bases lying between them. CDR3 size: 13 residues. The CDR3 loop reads CATSRSLQETQYF. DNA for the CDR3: TGTGCCACCAGCAGATCCCTCCAAGAGACCCAGTACTTC.

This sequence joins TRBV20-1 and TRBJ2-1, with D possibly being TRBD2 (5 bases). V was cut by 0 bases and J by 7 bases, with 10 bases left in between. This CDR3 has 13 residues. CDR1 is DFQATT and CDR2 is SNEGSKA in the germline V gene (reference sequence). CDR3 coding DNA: TGCAGTGCTAGAGACGGACTGGGGAATGAGCAGTTCTTC. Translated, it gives CSARDGLGNEQFF.

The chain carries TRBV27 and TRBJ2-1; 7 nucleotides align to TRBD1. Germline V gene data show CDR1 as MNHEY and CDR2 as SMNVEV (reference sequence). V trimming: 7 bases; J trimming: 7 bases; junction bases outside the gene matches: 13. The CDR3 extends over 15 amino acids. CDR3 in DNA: TGTGCCAGCACCCCCCTAGGGACAGCCGTGAATGAGCAGTTCTTC. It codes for CASTPLGTAVNEQFF.

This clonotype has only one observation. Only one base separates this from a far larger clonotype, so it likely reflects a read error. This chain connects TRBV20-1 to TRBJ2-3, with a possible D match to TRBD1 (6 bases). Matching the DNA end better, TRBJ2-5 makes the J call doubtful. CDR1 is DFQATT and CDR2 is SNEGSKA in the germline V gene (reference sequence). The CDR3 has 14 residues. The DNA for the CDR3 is TGCAGTGCTCTTATGAGGACAGAATCAGAGACCCAGTACTTC. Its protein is CSALMRTESETQYF.

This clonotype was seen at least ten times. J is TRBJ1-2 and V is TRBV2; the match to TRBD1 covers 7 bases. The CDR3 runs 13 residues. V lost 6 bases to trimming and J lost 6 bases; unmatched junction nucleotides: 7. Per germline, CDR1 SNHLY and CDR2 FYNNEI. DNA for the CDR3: TGTGCCAGCAGAAAAACAGGGGACCATGGCTACACCTTC. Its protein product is CASRKTGDHGYTF.

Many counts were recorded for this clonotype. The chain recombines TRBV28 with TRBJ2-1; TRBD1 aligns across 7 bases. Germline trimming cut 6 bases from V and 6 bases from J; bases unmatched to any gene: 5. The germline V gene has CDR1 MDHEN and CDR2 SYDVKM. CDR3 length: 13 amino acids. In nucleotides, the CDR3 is TGTGCCAGCAGCCTCCAGGGGGTCAATGAGCAGTTCTTC. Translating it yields CASSLQGVNEQFF.

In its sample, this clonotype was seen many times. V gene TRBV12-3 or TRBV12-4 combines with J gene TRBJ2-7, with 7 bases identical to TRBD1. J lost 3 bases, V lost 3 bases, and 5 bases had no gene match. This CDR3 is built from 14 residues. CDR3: CASSLTGTSYEQYF. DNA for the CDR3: TGTGCCAGCAGTTTGACAGGGACCAGCTACGAGCAGTACTTC.

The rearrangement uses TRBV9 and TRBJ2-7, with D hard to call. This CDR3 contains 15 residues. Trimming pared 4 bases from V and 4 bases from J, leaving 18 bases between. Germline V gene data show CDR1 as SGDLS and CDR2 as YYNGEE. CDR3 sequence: CASSTSALKVYEQYF. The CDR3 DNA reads TGTGCCAGCAGCACCTCAGCCTTGAAGGTATACGAGCAGTACTTC.

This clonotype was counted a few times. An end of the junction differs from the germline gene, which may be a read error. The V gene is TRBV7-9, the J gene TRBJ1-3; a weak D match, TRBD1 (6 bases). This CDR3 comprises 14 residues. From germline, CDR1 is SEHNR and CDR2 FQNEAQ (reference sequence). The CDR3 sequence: CASSLNRAGNPIYF. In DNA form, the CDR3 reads TGTGCCAGCAGCTTAAACAGGGCTGGAAACCCCATATATTTT.

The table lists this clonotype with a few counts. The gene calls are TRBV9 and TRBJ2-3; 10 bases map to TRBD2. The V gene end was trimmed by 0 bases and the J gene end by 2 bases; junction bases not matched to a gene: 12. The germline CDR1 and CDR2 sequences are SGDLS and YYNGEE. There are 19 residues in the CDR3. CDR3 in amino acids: CASSVEGTSARMITDTQYF. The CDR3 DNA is TGTGCCAGCAGCGTAGAGGGGACTAGCGCGAGAATGATCACAGATACGCAGTATTTT. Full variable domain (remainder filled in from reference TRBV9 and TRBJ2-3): DSGVTQTPKHLITATGQRVTLRCSPRSGDLSVYWYQQSLDQGLQFLIQYYNGEERAKGNILERFSAQQFPDLHSELNLSSLELGDSALYFCASSVEGTSARMITDTQYFGPGTRLTVL.

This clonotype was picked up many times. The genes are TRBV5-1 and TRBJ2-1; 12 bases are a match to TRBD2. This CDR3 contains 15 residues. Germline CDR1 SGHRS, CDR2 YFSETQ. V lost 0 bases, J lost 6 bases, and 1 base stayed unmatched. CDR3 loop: CASSLVTSGGNEQFF. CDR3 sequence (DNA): TGCGCCAGCAGCTTGGTGACTAGCGGGGGCAATGAGCAGTTCTTC.

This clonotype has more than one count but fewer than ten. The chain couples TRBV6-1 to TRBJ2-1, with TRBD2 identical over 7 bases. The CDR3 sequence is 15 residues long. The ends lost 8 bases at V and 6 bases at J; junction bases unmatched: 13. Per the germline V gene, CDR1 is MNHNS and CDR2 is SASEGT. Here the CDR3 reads CASPRAPGGINEQFF. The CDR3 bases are TGTGCCAGCCCAAGGGCTCCGGGAGGTATCAATGAGCAGTTCTTC.

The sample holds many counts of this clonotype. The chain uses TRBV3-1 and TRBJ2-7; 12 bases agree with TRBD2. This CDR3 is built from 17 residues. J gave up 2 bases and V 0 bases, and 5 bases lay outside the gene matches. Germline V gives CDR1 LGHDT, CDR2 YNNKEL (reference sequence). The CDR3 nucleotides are TGTGCCAGCAGCCAAGACATGACTAGCGGGAGAACCTACGAGCAGTACTTC. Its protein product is CASSQDMTSGRTYEQYF.

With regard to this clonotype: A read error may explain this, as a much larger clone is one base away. The CDR3 nucleotides are TGTGCCAGCAGCTTAGTGGGGGGTCGGTACAATGAGCAGTCCTTC. Its translation: CASSLVGGRYNEQSF. The gene calls are TRBV11-2 and TRBJ2-1; possible D gene TRBD2, 6 bases. The CDR3 runs 15 residues. Germline V gene sequence: CDR1 SGHAT, CDR2 FQNNGV. The full variable domain, with the rest looked up from reference TRBV11-2 and TRBJ2-1, is EAGVAQSPRYKIIEKRQSVAFWCNPISGHATLYWYQQILGQGPKLLIQFQNNGVVDDSQLPKDRFSAERLKGVDSTLKIQPAKLEDSAVYLCASSLVGGRYNEQSFGPGTRLTVL.

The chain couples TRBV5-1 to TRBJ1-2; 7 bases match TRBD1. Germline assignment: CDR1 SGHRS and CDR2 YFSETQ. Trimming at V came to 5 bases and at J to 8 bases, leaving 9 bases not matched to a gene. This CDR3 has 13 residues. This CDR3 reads CASRQGTAWGYTF. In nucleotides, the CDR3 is TGCGCCAGCAGGCAGGGGACAGCTTGGGGCTACACCTTC.

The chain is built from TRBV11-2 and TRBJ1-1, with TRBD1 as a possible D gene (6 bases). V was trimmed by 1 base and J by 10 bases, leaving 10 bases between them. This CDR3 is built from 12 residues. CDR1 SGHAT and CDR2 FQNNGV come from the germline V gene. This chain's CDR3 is CASSLVRGAAFF. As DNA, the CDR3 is TGTGCCAGCAGCTTAGTCAGGGGCGCAGCTTTCTTT. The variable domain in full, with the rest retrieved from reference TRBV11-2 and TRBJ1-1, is EAGVAQSPRYKIIEKRQSVAFWCNPISGHATLYWYQQILGQGPKLLIQFQNNGVVDDSQLPKDRFSAERLKGVDSTLKIQPAKLEDSAVYLCASSLVRGAAFFGQGTRLTVV.

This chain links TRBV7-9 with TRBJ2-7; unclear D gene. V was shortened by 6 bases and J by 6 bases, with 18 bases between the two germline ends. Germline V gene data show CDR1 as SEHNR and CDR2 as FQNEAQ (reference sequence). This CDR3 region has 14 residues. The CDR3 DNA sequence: TGTGCCAGCAGTAGTACCGGGTCCCTTAGCGAGCAGTACTTC. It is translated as CASSSTGSLSEQYF. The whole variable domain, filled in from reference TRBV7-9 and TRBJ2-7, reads DTGVSQNPRHKITKRGQNVTFRCDPISEHNRLYWYRQTLGQGPEFLTYFQNEAQLEKSRLLSDRFSAERPKGSFSTLEIQRTEQGDSAMYLCASSSTGSLSEQYFGPGTRLTVT.

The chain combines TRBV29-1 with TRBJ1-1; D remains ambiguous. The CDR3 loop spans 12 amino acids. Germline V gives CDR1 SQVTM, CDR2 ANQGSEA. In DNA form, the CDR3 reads TGCACGGGCAGGACCATGAACACTGAAGCTTTCTTT. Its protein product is CTGRTMNTEAFF.

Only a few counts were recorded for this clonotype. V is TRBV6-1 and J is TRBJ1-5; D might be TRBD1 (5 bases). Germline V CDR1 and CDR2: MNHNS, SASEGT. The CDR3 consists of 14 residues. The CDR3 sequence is CVTRGGDVHQPQHF. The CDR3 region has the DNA TGTGTCACCCGGGGCGGGGATGTTCACCAGCCCCAGCATTTT.

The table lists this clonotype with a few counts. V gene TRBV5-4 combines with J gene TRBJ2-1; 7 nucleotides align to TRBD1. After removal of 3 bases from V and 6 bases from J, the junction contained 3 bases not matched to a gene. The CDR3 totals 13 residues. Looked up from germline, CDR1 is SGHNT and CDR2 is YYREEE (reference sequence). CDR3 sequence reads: CASSYRQGNEQFF. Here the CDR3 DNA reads TGTGCCAGCAGCTACCGACAGGGCAATGAGCAGTTCTTC.